The 25 T cell receptor beta chains below were found in one sample sequenced in a study of blood T cells in healthy people across ages. Through a sample-barcoded 5' primer and a J-beta primer mix, a second PCR was run for roughly 6 to 11 cycles. Via MiXCR, TCRdb re-called the 5' RACE reads, giving one row per CDR3 protein. This sample has hundreds of thousands of distinct CDR3 sequences, with 45% to 50% found just once. The sample consisted of blood. The receptors come from a woman in her fifties or sixties in good health.

The chain uses TRBV5-1 and TRBJ2-3; 7 bases are a match to TRBD2. In germline, CDR1 is SGHRS, CDR2 YFSETQ. The CDR3 runs 15 residues. Trimming took 7 bases from V and 4 from J; bases not matched to a gene: 12. CDR3 coding DNA: TGCGCCAGCGGCGAAGCGGGAATAGGGGCAGATACGCAGTATTTT. This encodes CASGEAGIGADTQYF.

The chain joins TRBV24-1 to TRBJ2-7; D tentatively fits TRBD1 or TRBD2 (7 bases each). Judging by the DNA end, TRBJ2-5 fits better; the J call may be wrong. The CDR3 covers 15 residues. Germline V gene data show CDR1 as KGHDR and CDR2 as SFDVKD. CDR3 region: CATSDYSGGGETQYF. The CDR3, as DNA: TGTGCCACCAGTGATTATTCAGGGGGGGGAGAGACCCAGTACTTC.

V usage is TRBV4-2 and J usage is TRBJ2-1; TRBD2 agrees at 12 bases. The CDR3 has 16 amino acids. From germline, CDR1 is LGHNA and CDR2 YNFKEQ. V shed 4 bases, J shed 8 bases, and the junction held 9 bases outside the gene matches. CDR3 region: CASSRQLAGGIYEQFF. CDR3 DNA sequence: TGTGCCAGCAGCCGACAACTAGCGGGAGGTATATATGAGCAGTTCTTC.

This clonotype came up a few times. The chain employs TRBV11-2 and TRBJ2-7, with 7 bases fitting TRBD2. Germline trimming cut 3 bases from V and 1 base from J; bases unmatched to any gene: 9. Germline values: CDR1 SGHAT, CDR2 FQNNGV. CDR3 length equals 16 residues. The DNA of the CDR3 is TGTGCCAGCAGCTTGACGGCGGGAGATTTTTCCTACGAGCAGTACTTC. Amino acid sequence: CASSLTAGDFSYEQYF. The entire variable domain, with the rest obtained from reference TRBV11-2 and TRBJ2-7, is as follows: EAGVAQSPRYKIIEKRQSVAFWCNPISGHATLYWYQQILGQGPKLLIQFQNNGVVDDSQLPKDRFSAERLKGVDSTLKIQPAKLEDSAVYLCASSLTAGDFSYEQYFGPGTRLTVT.

A few counts support this clonotype. This rearrangement joins TRBV5-6 to TRBJ1-2; D uncertain. V was clipped by 0 bases and J by 2 bases, with 8 bases between them. Germline CDR1 SGHDT, CDR2 YYEEEE. CDR3 length: 14 amino acids. CDR3 in amino acids: CASSLGRGNYGYTF. CDR3 DNA sequence: TGTGCCAGCAGCTTGGGACGTGGGAACTATGGCTACACCTTC.

This clonotype has a handful of counts. The chain couples TRBV12-3 or TRBV12-4 to TRBJ2-7, with 7 bases lining up with TRBD1. The CDR3 sequence is 16 residues long. V lost 7 bases to trimming and J lost 2 bases; unmatched junction nucleotides: 14. The CDR3 loop is CASTLQRQGKPYEQYF. CDR3 coding DNA: TGTGCCAGCACCCTTCAGAGACAGGGAAAACCCTACGAGCAGTACTTC.

This clonotype showed up just once. This chain connects TRBV24-1 to TRBJ1-2, with a possible D match to TRBD1 (5 bases). Germline loops: CDR1 KGHDR, CDR2 SFDVKD. The CDR3 is 19 residues long. The V end lost 1 base, the J end lost 3 bases, and 23 bases lay between the germline ends. The CDR3 bases are TGTGCCACCAGTGATTTTATCCCGGGACCGCGGTCGGGATACTATGGCTACACCTTC. Translation: CATSDFIPGPRSGYYGYTF.

The gene calls are TRBV7-2 and TRBJ2-1; 7 nucleotides match TRBD2. The CDR3 covers 15 residues. Unmatched junction bases numbered 2, after V lost 1 base and J lost 2 bases. In germline, CDR1 is SGHTA, CDR2 FQGNSA. The CDR3 spells CASSLGGRPYNEQFF. CDR3 sequence (DNA): TGTGCCAGCAGCTTAGGCGGGAGACCCTACAATGAGCAGTTCTTC.

The chain couples TRBV9 to TRBJ2-1; TRBD1 might be the D (6 bases). Trimming stripped 4 bases from V and 5 bases from J, with 16 bases between. Germline lookup yields CDR1 SGDLS and CDR2 YYNGEE. The CDR3 length is 15 residues. CDR3 protein: CASSSDPGTHNEQFF. In DNA, the CDR3 is TGTGCCAGCAGCTCCGATCCCGGGACACACAATGAGCAGTTCTTC.

V gene TRBV7-2 combines with J gene TRBJ1-6, with D possibly being TRBD1 (6 bases). CDR3 length: 14 residues. The ends were cut back, 3 bases at V and 9 bases at J, with 12 bases in the middle. Per the germline V gene, CDR1 is SGHTA and CDR2 is FQGNSA. CDR3 bases: TGTGCCAGCAGCTTCTGGACAGCAGTTTCACCCCTCCACTTT. It yields the protein CASSFWTAVSPLHF.

This clonotype was seen once. V gene TRBV27 combines with J gene TRBJ2-5; 7 bases align to TRBD1. This CDR3 is built from 15 residues. Germline CDR1 and CDR2: MNHEY and SMNVEV (reference sequence). With V trimmed by 1 base and J by 2 bases, 4 bases remained unmatched. This CDR3 reads CASSLWGQHQETQYF. CDR3 nucleotide sequence: TGTGCCAGCAGTTTATGGGGACAGCATCAAGAGACCCAGTACTTC.

This chain links TRBV29-1 with TRBJ1-1; 7 nucleotides agree with TRBD1. The trim removed 8 bases at V and 2 bases at J, leaving 8 bases unmatched. The V gene's germline CDR1 is SQVTM and CDR2 ANQGSEA. The CDR3 consists of 13 residues. CDR3 region: CSPSGTDNTEAFF. In DNA, the CDR3 is TGCAGCCCCTCCGGGACAGATAACACTGAAGCTTTCTTT.

The J gene is TRBJ2-1, the V gene TRBV29-1; 10 positions match TRBD2. The end of the DNA aligns better with TRBJ2-7, so the J call may be wrong. The CDR3 is 14 residues long. Per the germline V gene, CDR1 is SQVTM and CDR2 is ANQGSEA. This chain's CDR3 is CSVNSGRLYNEQYF. CDR3 bases: TGCAGCGTCAATAGCGGGAGGCTATACAATGAGCAGTACTTC.

This chain links TRBV7-9 with TRBJ2-7, with TRBD1 matching 7 bases. In germline, CDR1 is SEHNR, CDR2 FQNEAQ (reference sequence). V lost 1 base, J lost 5 bases, and 8 bases stayed unmatched. The CDR3 totals 15 residues. CDR3 in amino acids: CASSLVFDRDHEQYF. CDR3 nucleotide sequence: TGTGCCAGCAGCTTAGTCTTCGACAGGGATCACGAGCAGTACTTC.

V gene TRBV5-5 combines with J gene TRBJ2-1; 10 bases are shared with TRBD1. The CDR3 is 14 amino acids. Losses at the gene ends were 3 bases for V and 9 bases for J; bases not matched to a gene: 6. CDR1 is SGHKS, CDR2 YYEKEE, per germline (reference sequence). CDR3 DNA sequence: TGTGCCAGCAGCTATGTGACAGGGGGCAGTGAGCAGTTCTTC. It translates to CASSYVTGGSEQFF.

V and J are TRBV2 and TRBJ2-1; 10 positions agree with TRBD2. Germline V gene data show CDR1 as SNHLY and CDR2 as FYNNEI. The CDR3 extends over 15 amino acids. V was pared by 6 bases and J by 4 bases, with 6 bases of the junction left unmatched. The CDR3 region is CASRKREGSYNEQFF. The CDR3 DNA reads as TGTGCCAGCAGGAAGCGGGAGGGATCTTACAATGAGCAGTTCTTC.

This clonotype showed up just once. The J gene is TRBJ1-1, the V gene TRBV7-7, with 10 bases matching TRBD1. The J segment lost 1 base and the V segment lost 1 base, leaving 6 bases of the junction unmatched. The CDR3 has 17 residues. Germline V CDR1 and CDR2: SSHAT, FNYEAQ (reference sequence). The CDR3 reads CASSLEGTGAKNTEAFF. DNA of the CDR3: TGTGCCAGCAGCTTAGAAGGGACAGGGGCTAAGAACACTGAAGCTTTCTTT.

V usage is TRBV28 and J usage is TRBJ2-5, with 11 bases matching TRBD1. The assigned J gene may be wrong: the sequence end matches TRBJ2-7 better. CDR1 is MDHEN and CDR2 is SYDVKM in the germline V gene. This CDR3 region has 15 residues. The CDR3 sequence: CASSQPGQGAYEQYF. DNA of the CDR3: TGTGCCAGCAGCCAACCGGGACAGGGGGCCTACGAGCAGTACTTC.

The V call is TRBV12-3 or TRBV12-4, the J call TRBJ1-1; D not certain. V was trimmed by 6 bases and J by 3 bases, leaving 11 bases between them. This CDR3 spans 13 amino acids. CDR3 loop: CASRVNRDTEAFF. CDR3 in DNA: TGTGCCAGCAGGGTCAATCGGGACACTGAAGCTTTCTTT.

This clonotype has ten or more counts. J is TRBJ1-4 and V is TRBV18; D call uncertain. The V and J ends lost 5 bases and 3 bases respectively, with 7 bases between them. This CDR3 is 13 amino acids long. In germline, CDR1 is KGHSH, CDR2 LQKENI. CDR3 nucleotide sequence: TGTGCCAGCTCAATCGAAGCTAATGAAAAACTGTTTTTT. Translating gives CASSIEANEKLFF.

This rearrangement joins TRBV5-6 to TRBJ2-3; tentatively, D is TRBD2 (6 bases). V was clipped by 2 bases and J by 5 bases, with 18 bases between them. The CDR3 sequence is 16 residues long. Germline V CDR1 and CDR2: SGHDT, YYEEEE. CDR3 nucleotide sequence: TGTGCCAGCAGCTTTTTTGTTCGGGAGAGTCAAGATACGCAGTATTTT. Translating gives CASSFFVRESQDTQYF.

In this sample, this clonotype turned up once. The chain joins TRBV13 to TRBJ1-3, with D unresolved. CDR1 and CDR2 from the germline V gene are PRHDT and FYEKMQ (reference sequence). The CDR3 totals 12 residues. Trimming took off 4 bases at V and 4 bases at J, with 5 bases between the two ends. Written as DNA, the CDR3 is TGTGCCAGCAGCTCCGTCGGAAACACCATATATTTT. This translates into CASSSVGNTIYF.

V gene TRBV20-1 combines with J gene TRBJ2-1; 7 bases map to TRBD2. This CDR3 region has 13 residues. Trimming took 1 base from V and 3 from J; bases not matched to a gene: 0. Germline lookup yields CDR1 DFQATT and CDR2 SNEGSKA (reference sequence). The CDR3, as DNA: TGCAGTGCTAGAGGGGGGGGCTACAATGAGCAGTTCTTC. Translation gives CSARGGGYNEQFF.

This clonotype has just a few counts. This chain links TRBV4-2 with TRBJ2-5; perhaps TRBD1 as D (5 bases). Trimming left V 7 bases short and J 11 bases short, with 20 bases between. This CDR3 is built from 13 residues. The germline gives CDR1 LGHNA, CDR2 YNFKEQ. CDR3 in amino acids: CASKGLLSHEQYF. Written as DNA, the CDR3 is TGTGCCAGCAAGGGGCTCCTCTCCCATGAGCAGTACTTC.

This clonotype was counted between two and nine times. This sequence joins TRBV10-3 and TRBJ2-7; TRBD2 matches at 8 bases. Germline loops: CDR1 ENHRY, CDR2 SYGVKD. The CDR3 is made up of 16 amino acids. Trimming took 2 bases from V and 4 from J; bases not matched to a gene: 10. In DNA, the CDR3 is TGTGCCATCAGTGAGCCGTCTAGCGGGCGCACTTACGAGCAGTACTTC. This gives the protein CAISEPSSGRTYEQYF.